These T cell receptor beta chains were read from a single sample in a study of blood T cell repertoires in COVID-19. Profiled with immunoSEQ multiplex PCR; TCRdb holds only in-frame clones, not every one. The table includes about 100,000 clones, 65% to 90% detected once. Sequenced input: peripheral blood. These receptors all stem from a man between 60 and 75 years old with acute or convalescent COVID-19. Each CDR3 is given with its conserved first and last residue. A D gene is named only where the DNA matches it firmly. Size tells how often a clone was seen (once, few, many) or the class of an expanded clone, and some rows leave it out.

>TRBJ2-1|.|TRBD2|TRBV7-9
CASSLVSGGGNEQFF
TGTGCCAGCAGCTTAGTGTCTGGCGGGGGCAATGAGCAGTTCTTC
>TRBJ2-7|.|TRBD2|TRBV5-1
CASSFGTSGRPSYEQYF
TGCGCCAGCAGCTTTGGGACTAGCGGGAGACCTTCCTACGAGCAGTACTTC
>TRBJ2-5|once|TRBD1|TRBV5-6
CASSSTGGETQYF
TGTGCCAGCAGCTCGACAGGGGGTGAGACCCAGTACTTC
>TRBJ1-3|.|.|TRBV10-1
CASSDSSKSNTIYF
TGCGCCAGCAGTGACTCCTCCAAGAGCAACACCATATATTTT
>TRBJ1-4|.|TRBD1|TRBV5-1
CASSGQGADEKLFF
TGCGCCAGCAGCGGACAGGGGGCGGATGAAAAACTGTTTTTT
>TRBJ2-1|.|.|TRBV18
CASSPMRSSYNEQFF
TGTGCCAGCTCACCTATGAGAAGCTCCTACAATGAGCAGTTCTTC
>TRBJ1-1|.|TRBD1|TRBV9
CASSGRQGPSTEAFF
TGTGCCAGCAGCGGACGACAGGGCCCCAGCACTGAAGCTTTCTTT
>TRBJ2-1|once|TRBD2|TRBV7-2
CASSRGGTPPVEQFF
TGTGCCAGCAGCCGGGGAGGGACTCCTCCCGTTGAGCAGTTCTTC
>TRBJ2-2|once|TRBD1|TRBV25-1
CASSGTGIFGGELFF
TGTGCCAGCAGCGGGACAGGGATTTTTGGCGGGGAGCTGTTTTTT
>TRBJ1-2|.|.|TRBV11-2
CASSSIGGSYGYTF
TGTGCCAGCAGCTCGATCGGGGGGTCCTATGGCTACACCTTC
>TRBJ2-2|few|TRBD1|TRBV29-1
CSAGTAASSNTGELFF
TGCAGCGCCGGGACAGCCGCCTCCTCAAACACCGGGGAGCTGTTTTTT
>TRBJ1-2|.|TRBD1|TRBV5-1
CASSRRQGANYGYTF
TGCGCCAGCTCGCGGCGACAGGGTGCGAACTATGGCTACACCTTC
>TRBJ2-7|.|TRBD1|TRBV4-1
CASSQVGTGYEQYF
TGCGCCAGCAGCCAAGTTGGGACAGGGTACGAGCAGTACTTC
>TRBJ2-7|few|.|TRBV5-1
CASSSIGQTYEQYF
TGCGCCAGCAGCTCAATCGGACAAACCTACGAGCAGTACTTC
>TRBJ2-1|once|TRBD2|TRBV7-6
CASSLGTSGMFAEQFF
TGTGCCAGCAGCTTAGGAACTAGCGGGATGTTTGCTGAGCAGTTCTTC
>TRBJ2-2|few|TRBD1|TRBV5-1
CASSFGQGTGELFF
TGCGCCAGCAGCTTCGGACAGGGCACCGGGGAGCTGTTTTTT
>TRBJ2-2|.|.|TRBV5-1
CASSRTGELFF
TGCGCCAGCAGCCGTACCGGGGAGCTGTTTTTT
>TRBJ1-2|.|.|TRBV6-5
CASSYSAGANYGYTF
TGTGCCAGCAGTTACTCGGCAGGGGCGAACTATGGCTACACCTTC
>TRBJ1-1|.|.|TRBV13
CASSPGSKGVMNTEAFF
TGTGCCAGCAGCCCGGGTTCAAAGGGGGTTATGAACACTGAAGCTTTCTTT
>TRBJ2-7|.|.|TRBV7-9
CASSPVPYEQYF
TGTGCCAGCAGTCCCGTTCCCTACGAGCAGTACTTC